The clone carrying this T cell receptor beta chain has just a few counts. Its antigen is not known. The sample originates from a study of identical twins. Template switching supplied a universal primer site; unique molecular identifiers were carried on the cDNA. TCRdb re-derived calls from the 5' RACE reads in MiXCR, one entry per CDR3 protein. The data contain about 200,000 distinct CDR3 sequences, 6.5% of them singletons. Study findings and constraints: The study reached conclusions through statistical analysis that was cross-sectional, not following the same donors. For cord blood, abundant beta clonotypes had fewer insertions, unlike memory repertoires, which showed none.

Trimming took 3 bases from V and 10 from J, leaving 13 bases between them. This CDR3 region has 13 residues. Germline CDR1 is SGHTA and CDR2 is FQGNSA. These same data were also listed under a study on T cells expressing NK-cell markers. That source adds: These clonotypes, the leaders elsewhere, also led the CD3+CD56-NKG2C+ fraction in a handful of donors.

The V and J genes are TRBV7-2 and TRBJ2-1; tentative D call: TRBD1 (6 bases). This TCR was sampled from a woman aged 18-29 years in good health. The sequenced material came from CD8+ T cells sorted from blood. CDR3 amino acids: CASSFLPRGEQFF. DNA for the CDR3: TGTGCCAGCAGCTTCCTACCAAGGGGGGAGCAGTTCTTC. Full variable domain (outside the CDR3, taken from reference TRBV7-2 and TRBJ2-1): GAGVSQSPSNKVTEKGKDVELRCDPISGHTALYWYRQSLGQGLEFLIYFQGNSAPDKSGLPSDRFSAERTGGSVSTLTIQRTQQEDSAVYLCASSFLPRGEQFFGPGTRLTVL.